This T cell receptor beta chain is drawn from a study of CD8+CD57+ T cells in acquired aplastic anemia (dated by TCRdb to 2017 to 2018). Study-wide context: DNA extracted from sorted CD4+ and CD8+ cells had a mean of 3.2 ug, with a range of 0.2 to 27.4 ug. A CD8+CD57+ expansion meant a frequency higher than the mean frequency seen in healthy subjects.

About this clonotype: Its specific antigen is unknown. Within one base of it there is no much larger clone, and no base qualities were kept.

Genomic DNA served as template for TCR beta VDJ combination and CDR3 sequence profiling. An Illumina HiSeq 2000 was used for TCR repertoire sequencing. Concerning the study's data processing: Repertoires were assessed using TRBV/TRBJ rearrangement plots, CDR3 size and DJ length profiles, and Simpson's diversity index. The immunodominant clone was defined as the most abundant DNA sequence in deep sequencing data. CDR3 amino acid sequences were screened for sharing across subjects and were compared with published repertoires and the VDJdb database. TCRdb itself trimmed the public reads at Q25 with fastp, ran MiXCR and retained productive beta chains. When rows share a CDR3 protein, they turn into one entry using the most common DNA and genes. The V and J calls follow TCRdb's processing rather than the paper's. For this sample the table gives 150,000 to 200,000 distinct CDR3 sequences, of which around 50% were detected only once. Roughly 13% of the sample goes to the ten largest clones.

Study-level results and caveats: About 28 CD8+ CDR3 sequences were found in both patients and controls but appeared to be highly expressed in patients and within the immunodominant clones of the patients. Patients and healthy controls showed no significant difference in CD8+ Simpson's diversity (P=0.060).

V and J are truncated by 1 base and 0 bases respectively, leaving an intervening sequence of 9 bases. The CDR3 covers 16 residues, taking in both the cysteine and the phenylalanine. Only CDR3 DNA remains: 48 bases, in frame from the first base. Taken from the germline V gene (reference sequence), the CDR1 and CDR2 loops are SEHNR and FQNEAQ. The patients picked for sequencing were ones in whom flow cytometry had shown an expansion of CD8+CD57+ cells. Every patient had a diagnosis of severe acquired aplastic anemia based on International Study of Aplastic Anemia and Agranulocytosis and Camitta criteria. No therapy had been received by the patients at the time of blood sampling. TCR repertoires of sorted CD4+ and CD8+ blood T cells from severe aplastic anemia patients and healthy subjects were deep-sequenced in the study. Patients were enrolled in the USA under clinicaltrials.gov protocols 00001620, 01623167, 00001397, 00071045, 00081523 and 00961064. Ficoll-Paque density gradient centrifugation was used to isolate peripheral blood mononuclear cells. CD4+ and CD8+ T cells were sorted by FACS or magnetic beads before DNA extraction.

Sequencing was done on a sample of sorted CD4+, CD8+, or CD8+CD57+ T cells (not recorded which) from PBMCs. Recombination joined TRBV7-9 with TRBJ1-4; the D gene is perhaps TRBD1, from 5 matching bases. The sequence was collected from a human donor with aplastic anemia. The nucleotide sequence reads TGTGCCAGCAGCTTAGGATTGGGGGCAACTAATGAAAAACTGTTTTTT. Its protein product is CASSLGLGATNEKLFF.